This TCR beta chain was identified in a study of T cell clones after liver transplantation. Study-level background: Three of eight recipients were HCV-positive; others had non-autoimmune, non-viral indications. General study points: In most of the 8 subjects, circulating graft-donor-reactive CD4 TCRbeta sequences fell significantly after transplant. Graft donor-reactive T cells possibly entered the graft instead of undergoing deletion.

Sorting of unstimulated PBMCs yielded separate CD3+CD4+ and CD3+CD8+ fractions. Libraries were prepared by immunoSEQ multiplex PCR; TCRdb keeps only in-frame clonotypes and omits some of them. The top ten clones hold 0.47% of a sample with roughly 80,000 clones, about 82% of them seen once. Trimming removed 4 bases at V and 3 bases at J, with 17 bases between. This CDR3 is 15 amino acids long. The germline V gene encodes CDR1 SGHDT and CDR2 YYEEEE. Turning to this clone: Antigen unknown.

The sample here was CD4+ T cells from blood, taken just over 45 months after liver transplant. This chain uses TRBV5-6 with TRBJ2-7; D is possibly TRBD1 or TRBD2 (6 bases each). The TCR comes from a human patient who received a liver transplant. Some of these T cells may belong to the graft donor. CDR3 nucleotide sequence: TGTGCCAGCAGCGCTGGAGAAGGGGGGTACTACGAGCAGTACTTC. It codes for CASSAGEGGYYEQYF.